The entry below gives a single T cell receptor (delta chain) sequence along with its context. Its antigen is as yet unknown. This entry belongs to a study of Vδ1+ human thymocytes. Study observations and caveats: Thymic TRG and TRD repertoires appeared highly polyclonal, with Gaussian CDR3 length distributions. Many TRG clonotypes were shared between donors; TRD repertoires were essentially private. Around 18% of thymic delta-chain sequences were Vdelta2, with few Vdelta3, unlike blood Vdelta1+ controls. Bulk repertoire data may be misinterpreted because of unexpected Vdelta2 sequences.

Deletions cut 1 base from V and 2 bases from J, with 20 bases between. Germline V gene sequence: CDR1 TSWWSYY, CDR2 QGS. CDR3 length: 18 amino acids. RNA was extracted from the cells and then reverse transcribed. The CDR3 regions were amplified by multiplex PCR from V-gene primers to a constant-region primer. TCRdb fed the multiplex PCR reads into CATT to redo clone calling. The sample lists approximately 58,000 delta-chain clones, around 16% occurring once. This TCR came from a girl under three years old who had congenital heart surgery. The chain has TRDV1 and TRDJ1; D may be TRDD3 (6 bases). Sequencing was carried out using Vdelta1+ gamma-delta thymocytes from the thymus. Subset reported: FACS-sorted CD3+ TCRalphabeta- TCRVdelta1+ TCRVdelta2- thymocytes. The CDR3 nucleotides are TGTGCTCTTGGGGAACCCCTTGGCTGGGGACTGGGTACCGATAAACTCATCTTT. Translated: CALGEPLGWGLGTDKLIF.